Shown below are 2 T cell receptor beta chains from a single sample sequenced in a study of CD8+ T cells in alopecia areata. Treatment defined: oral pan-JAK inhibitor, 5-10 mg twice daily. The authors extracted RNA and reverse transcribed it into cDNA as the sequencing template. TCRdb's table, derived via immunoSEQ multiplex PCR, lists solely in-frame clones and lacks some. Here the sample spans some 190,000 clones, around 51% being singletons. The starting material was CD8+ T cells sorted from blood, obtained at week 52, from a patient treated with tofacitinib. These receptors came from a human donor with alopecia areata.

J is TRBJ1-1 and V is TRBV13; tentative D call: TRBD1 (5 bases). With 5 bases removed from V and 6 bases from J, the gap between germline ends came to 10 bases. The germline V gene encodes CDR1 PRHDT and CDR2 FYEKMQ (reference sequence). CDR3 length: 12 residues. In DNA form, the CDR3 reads TGTGCCAGCAGCCTCGACAGAGCTGAAGCTTTCTTT. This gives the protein CASSLDRAEAFF. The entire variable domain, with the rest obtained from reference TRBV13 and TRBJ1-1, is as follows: AAGVIQSPRHLIKEKRETATLKCYPIPRHDTVYWYQQGPGQDPQFLISFYEKMQSDKGSIPDRFSAQQFSDYHSELNMSSLELGDSALYFCASSLDRAEAFFGQGTRLTVV.

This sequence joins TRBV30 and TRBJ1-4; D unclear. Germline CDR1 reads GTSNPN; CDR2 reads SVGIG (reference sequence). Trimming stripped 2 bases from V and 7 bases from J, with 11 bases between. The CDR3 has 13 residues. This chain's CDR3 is CAWSPHQPEKLFF. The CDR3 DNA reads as TGTGCCTGGAGTCCTCACCAACCTGAAAAACTGTTTTTT. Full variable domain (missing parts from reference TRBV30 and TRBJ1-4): SQTIHQWPATLVQPVGSPLSLECTVEGTSNPNLYWYRQAAGRGLQLLFYSVGIGQISSEVPQNLSASRPQDRQFILSSKKLLLSDSGFYLCAWSPHQPEKLFFGSGTQLSVL.